Listed here are 10 T cell receptor beta chains from one sample, sequenced in a study of T cell responses to AZD1222 COVID-19 vaccine. Repertoires were generated with immunoSEQ multiplex PCR, while TCRdb's copy carries only in-frame clones and drops some. Of some 170,000 clones listed, 80% to 95% are singletons. Source: peripheral blood, taken 28 days after the second dose of the MenACWY control vaccine. Receptors were obtained from an adult who received the MenACWY meningococcal vaccine as a control.

The chain is built from TRBV29-1 and TRBJ1-6; no clear D gene. CDR3 length equals 13 residues. V lost 4 bases to trimming and J lost 4 bases, with 8 bases between them. Germline CDR1 reads SQVTM; CDR2 reads ANQGSEA. CDR3 region: CSVGETYNSPLHF. The CDR3 DNA is TGCAGCGTTGGAGAGACGTATAATTCACCCCTCCACTTT.

The chain joins TRBV5-1 to TRBJ2-5, with 9 bases matching TRBD2. The CDR3 spans 14 residues. Germline trimming cut 0 bases from V and 7 bases from J; bases unmatched to any gene: 4. The germline CDR1 and CDR2 sequences are SGHRS and YFSETQ. The CDR3 sequence: CASSLGGGDRTQYF. The CDR3 bases are TGCGCCAGCAGCTTGGGCGGGGGGGACCGGACCCAGTACTTC.

This clone has a single count. This rearrangement joins TRBV19 to TRBJ2-7, with D perhaps given as TRBD1 or TRBD2 (5 bases each). The germline gives CDR1 LNHDA, CDR2 SQIVND (reference sequence). The CDR3 has 17 residues. V lost 1 base, J lost 3 bases, and 19 bases lay in between. CDR3 in amino acids: CASSIATSGTASYEQYF. In DNA, the CDR3 is TGTGCCAGTAGTATAGCGACCTCCGGGACGGCGAGCTACGAGCAGTACTTC.

The chain is built from TRBV5-4 and TRBJ2-2, with 8 bases aligning to TRBD2. CDR1 and CDR2 from the germline V gene are SGHNT and YYREEE (reference sequence). V was clipped by 4 bases and J by 0 bases; unmatched bases: 5. CDR3 length: 16 residues. The CDR3 region is CASSREGGANTGELFF. The DNA for the CDR3 is TGTGCCAGCAGCCGGGAGGGGGGCGCGAACACCGGGGAGCTGTTTTTT. Variable domain in full (rest from reference TRBV5-4 and TRBJ2-2): ETGVTQSPTHLIKTRGQQVTLRCSSQSGHNTVSWYQQALGQGPQFIFQYYREEENGRGNFPPRFSGLQFPNYSSELNVNALELDDSALYLCASSREGGANTGELFFGEGSRLTVL.

Only one count was recorded for this clone. The DNA for the CDR3 is TGTGCCAGCTCCCTCCGGGAGTTACAAGAGACCCAGTACTTC. This codes for CASSLRELQETQYF. The chain carries TRBV18 and TRBJ2-5, with D possibly TRBD2 on 6 matching bases. The germline V gene encodes CDR1 KGHSH and CDR2 LQKENI. The CDR3 sequence is 14 residues long. Trimming removed 6 bases at V and 2 bases at J, with 13 bases between.

V and J are TRBV6-5 and TRBJ2-3, with TRBD1 as a possible D gene (6 bases). The V gene lost 0 bases and the J gene lost 0 bases, with 10 bases spanning the gap. The germline V gene encodes CDR1 MNHEY and CDR2 SVGAGI. The CDR3 length is 16 residues. DNA of the CDR3: TGTGCCAGCAGTTACTCCCGACAGGAGAGCACAGATACGCAGTATTTT. Translated: CASSYSRQESTDTQYF.

The V gene is TRBV6-5, the J gene TRBJ1-2; D is possibly TRBD1 (6 bases). CDR1 is MNHEY and CDR2 is SVGAGI in the germline V gene. The V gene lost 7 bases and the J gene lost 2 bases, with 17 bases spanning the gap. CDR3 length: 15 amino acids. The CDR3 nucleotides are TGTGCCAGCAAGTTAAGTAGGACAGCCAACTATGGCTACACCTTC. This gives the protein CASKLSRTANYGYTF.

A word on this clone: Additional DNA sequences in this sample encode the identical CDR3. This chain joins TRBV5-1 and TRBJ1-6, with TRBD1 as a possible D gene (5 bases). The CDR3 loop spans 15 amino acids. The V end was cut by 4 bases, the J end by 9 bases, with 17 bases between. The germline CDR1 and CDR2 sequences are SGHRS and YFSETQ. Here the CDR3 reads CASSPQGPSFSPLHF. The CDR3 bases are TGCGCCAGCAGCCCTCAGGGCCCATCCTTTTCACCCCTCCACTTT.

The rearrangement uses TRBV11-1 and TRBJ2-7; tentatively, D is TRBD1 or TRBD2 (5 bases each). Germline V CDR1 and CDR2: SGHAT, FQDESV (reference sequence). This CDR3 is 14 amino acids long. With 5 bases removed from V and 3 bases from J, the gap between germline ends came to 14 bases. The CDR3 loop reads CASSPRGRVYEQYF. Written as DNA, the CDR3 is TGTGCCAGCAGCCCCCGGGGCAGAGTCTACGAGCAGTACTTC.

The V and J genes are TRBV27 and TRBJ2-7, with D possibly matching TRBD1 (5 bases). CDR3 length: 15 residues. Germline-derived CDR1 and CDR2 are MNHEY and SMNVEV (reference sequence). Trimming took off 5 bases at V and 0 bases at J, with 14 bases between the two ends. In DNA form, the CDR3 reads TGTGCCAGCAGTCCCCAGGGCGGCACCTCCTACGAGCAGTACTTC. This gives the protein CASSPQGGTSYEQYF.